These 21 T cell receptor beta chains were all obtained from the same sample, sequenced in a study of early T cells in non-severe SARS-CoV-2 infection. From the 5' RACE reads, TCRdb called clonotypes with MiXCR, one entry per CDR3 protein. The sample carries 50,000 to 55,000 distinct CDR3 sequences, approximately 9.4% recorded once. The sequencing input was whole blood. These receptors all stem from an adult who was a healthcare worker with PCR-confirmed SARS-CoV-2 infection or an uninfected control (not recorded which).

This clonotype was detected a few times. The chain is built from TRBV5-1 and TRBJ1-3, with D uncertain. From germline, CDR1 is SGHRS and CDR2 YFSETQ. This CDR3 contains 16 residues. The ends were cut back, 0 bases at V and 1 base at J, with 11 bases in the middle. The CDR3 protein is CASSLAGRRSGNTIYF. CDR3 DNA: TGCGCCAGCAGCTTGGCAGGCAGAAGGTCTGGAAACACCATATATTTT. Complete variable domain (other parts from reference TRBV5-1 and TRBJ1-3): KAGVTQTPRYLIKTRGQQVTLSCSPISGHRSVSWYQQTPGQGLQFLFEYFSETQRNKGNFPGRFSGRQFSNSRSEMNVSTLELGDSALYLCASSLAGRRSGNTIYFGEGSWLTVV.

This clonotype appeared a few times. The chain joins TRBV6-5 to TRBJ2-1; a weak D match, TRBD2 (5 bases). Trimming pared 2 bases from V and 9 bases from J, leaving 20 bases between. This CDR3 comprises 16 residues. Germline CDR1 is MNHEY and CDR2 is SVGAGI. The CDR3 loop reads CASSYGGLTGYGEQFF. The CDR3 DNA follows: TGTGCCAGCAGTTACGGCGGACTCACGGGATACGGTGAGCAGTTCTTC.

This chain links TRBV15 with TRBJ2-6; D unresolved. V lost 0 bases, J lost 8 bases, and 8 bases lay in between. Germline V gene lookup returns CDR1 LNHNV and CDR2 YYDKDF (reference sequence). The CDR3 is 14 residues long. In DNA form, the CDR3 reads TGTGCCACCAGCAGAGATCCCACTTCCAACGTCCTGACTTTC. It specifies CATSRDPTSNVLTF.

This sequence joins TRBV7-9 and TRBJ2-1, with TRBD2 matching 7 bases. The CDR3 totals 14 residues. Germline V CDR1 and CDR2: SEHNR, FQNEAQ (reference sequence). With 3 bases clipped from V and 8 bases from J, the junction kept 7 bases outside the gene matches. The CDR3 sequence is CASSFGPSGDEQFF. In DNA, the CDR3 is TGTGCCAGCAGCTTCGGTCCGAGCGGGGATGAGCAGTTCTTC.

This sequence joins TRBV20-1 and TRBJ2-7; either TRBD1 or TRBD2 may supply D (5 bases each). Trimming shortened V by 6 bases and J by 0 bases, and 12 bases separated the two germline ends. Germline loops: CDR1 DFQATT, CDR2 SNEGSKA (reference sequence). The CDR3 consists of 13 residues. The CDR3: CSAQGDRSYEQYF. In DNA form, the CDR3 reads TGCAGTGCCCAGGGAGACCGCTCCTACGAGCAGTACTTC.

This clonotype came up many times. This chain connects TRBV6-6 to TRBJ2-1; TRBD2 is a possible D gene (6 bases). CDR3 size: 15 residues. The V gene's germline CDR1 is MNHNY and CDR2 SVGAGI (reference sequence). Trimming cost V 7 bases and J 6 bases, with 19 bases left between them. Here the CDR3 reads CASTSRGETFNEQFF. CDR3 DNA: TGTGCCAGCACTTCGCGGGGAGAAACTTTCAATGAGCAGTTCTTC.

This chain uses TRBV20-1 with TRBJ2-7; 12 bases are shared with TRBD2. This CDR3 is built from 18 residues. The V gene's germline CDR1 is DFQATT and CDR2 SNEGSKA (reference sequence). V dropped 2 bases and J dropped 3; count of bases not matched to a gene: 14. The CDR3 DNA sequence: TGCAGTGCTAGACCCGGGGCTAGCGGGAGGGCCGGGGTCTACGAGCAGTACTTC. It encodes CSARPGASGRAGVYEQYF.

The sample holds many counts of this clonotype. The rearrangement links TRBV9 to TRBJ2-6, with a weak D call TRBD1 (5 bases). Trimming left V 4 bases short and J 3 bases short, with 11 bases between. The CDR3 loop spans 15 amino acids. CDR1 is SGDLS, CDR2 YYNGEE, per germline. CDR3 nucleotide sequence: TGTGCCAGCAGCCCTCAGGGTGTTGGGGCCAACGTCCTGACTTTC. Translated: CASSPQGVGANVLTF.

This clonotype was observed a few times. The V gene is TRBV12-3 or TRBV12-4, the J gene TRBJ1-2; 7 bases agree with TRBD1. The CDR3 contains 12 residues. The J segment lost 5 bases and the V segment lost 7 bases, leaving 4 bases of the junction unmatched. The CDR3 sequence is CASIRQGYGYTF. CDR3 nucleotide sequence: TGTGCCAGCATCAGACAGGGTTATGGCTACACCTTC.

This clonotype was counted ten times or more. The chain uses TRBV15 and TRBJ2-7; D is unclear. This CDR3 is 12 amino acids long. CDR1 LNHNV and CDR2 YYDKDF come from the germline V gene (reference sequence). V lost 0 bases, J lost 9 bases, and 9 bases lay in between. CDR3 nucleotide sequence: TGTGCCACCAGCAGAGATCGACGTGGGCAGTACTTC. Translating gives CATSRDRRGQYF.

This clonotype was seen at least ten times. CDR3 residues: CSAVRDSNTGELFF. CDR3 nucleotides: TGCAGTGCCGTCCGGGACAGCAACACCGGGGAGCTGTTTTTT. The chain is built from TRBV20-1 and TRBJ2-2, with 7 bases matching TRBD1. The length of the CDR3 is 14 residues. From germline, CDR1 is DFQATT and CDR2 SNEGSKA (reference sequence). With 6 bases clipped from V and 2 bases from J, the junction kept 6 bases outside the gene matches.

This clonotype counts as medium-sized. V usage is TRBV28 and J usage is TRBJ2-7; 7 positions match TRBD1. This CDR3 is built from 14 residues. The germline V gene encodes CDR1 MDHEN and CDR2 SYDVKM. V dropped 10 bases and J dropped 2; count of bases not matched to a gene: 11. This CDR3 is CATARGRTPYEQYF. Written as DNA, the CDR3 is TGTGCCACTGCTAGGGGGCGAACACCCTACGAGCAGTACTTC.

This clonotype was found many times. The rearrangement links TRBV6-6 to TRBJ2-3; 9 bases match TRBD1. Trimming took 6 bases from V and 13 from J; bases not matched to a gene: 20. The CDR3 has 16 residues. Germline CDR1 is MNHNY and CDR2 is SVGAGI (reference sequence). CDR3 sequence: CASSPGGDRASKLEYF. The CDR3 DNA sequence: TGTGCCAGCAGCCCTGGAGGGGACAGGGCCTCTAAATTAGAGTATTTT.

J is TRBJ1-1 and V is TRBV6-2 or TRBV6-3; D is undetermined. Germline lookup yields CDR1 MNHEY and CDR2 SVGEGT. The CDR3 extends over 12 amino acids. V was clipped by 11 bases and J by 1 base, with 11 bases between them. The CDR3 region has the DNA TGTGCCGCCCTGGGAGAGAACACTGAAGCTTTCTTT. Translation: CAALGENTEAFF.

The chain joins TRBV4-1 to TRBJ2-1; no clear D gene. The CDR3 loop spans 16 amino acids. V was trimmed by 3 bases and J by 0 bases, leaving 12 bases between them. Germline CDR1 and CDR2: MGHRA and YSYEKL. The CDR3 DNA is TGCGCCAGCAGCCATGAGCACCTTAGCTCCTACAATGAGCAGTTCTTC. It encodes CASSHEHLSSYNEQFF.

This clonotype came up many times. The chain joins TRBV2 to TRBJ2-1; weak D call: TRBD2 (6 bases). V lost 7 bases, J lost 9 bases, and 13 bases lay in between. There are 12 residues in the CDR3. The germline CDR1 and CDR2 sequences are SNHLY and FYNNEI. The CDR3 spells CASNMLRGEQFF. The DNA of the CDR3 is TGTGCCAGCAACATGCTGCGGGGTGAGCAGTTCTTC.

CDR3 amino acids: CASSLRPDFYSYEQYF. The CDR3 DNA reads TGTGCCAGCAGCCTCCGGCCGGACTTTTACTCCTACGAGCAGTACTTC. This chain joins TRBV6-2 or TRBV6-3 and TRBJ2-7; D possibly corresponds to TRBD2 (5 bases). CDR1 is MNHEY, CDR2 SVGEGT, per germline. V was clipped by 6 bases and J by 0 bases, with 18 bases between them. The CDR3 runs 16 residues.

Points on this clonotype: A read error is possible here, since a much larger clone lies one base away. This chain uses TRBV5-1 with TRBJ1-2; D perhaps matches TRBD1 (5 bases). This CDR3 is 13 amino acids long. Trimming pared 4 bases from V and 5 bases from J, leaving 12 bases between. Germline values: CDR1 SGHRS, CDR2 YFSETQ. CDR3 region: CASSPISGYGYTF. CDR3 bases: TGCGCCAGCAGCCCCATCTCAGGGTATGGCTACACCTTC.

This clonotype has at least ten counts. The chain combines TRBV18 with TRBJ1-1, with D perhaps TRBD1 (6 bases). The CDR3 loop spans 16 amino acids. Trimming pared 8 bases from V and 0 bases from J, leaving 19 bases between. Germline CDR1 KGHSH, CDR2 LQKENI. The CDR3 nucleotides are TGTGCCAGCCTGATCCGGGGGGCAGGCTTGAACACTGAAGCTTTCTTT. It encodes CASLIRGAGLNTEAFF. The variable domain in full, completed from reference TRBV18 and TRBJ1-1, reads NAGVMQNPRHLVRRRGQEARLRCSPMKGHSHVYWYRQLPEEGLKFMVYLQKENIIDESGMPKERFSAEFPKEGPSILRIQQVVRGDSAAYFCASLIRGAGLNTEAFFGQGTRLTVV.

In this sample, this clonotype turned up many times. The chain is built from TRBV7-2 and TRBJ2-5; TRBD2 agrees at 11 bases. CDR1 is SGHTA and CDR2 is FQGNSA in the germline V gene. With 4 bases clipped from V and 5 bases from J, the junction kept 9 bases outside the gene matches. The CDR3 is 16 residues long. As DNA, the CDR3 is TGTGCCAGCAGCTCTCTAGCGGGAGGTTTTGTCGAGACCCAGTACTTC. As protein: CASSSLAGGFVETQYF. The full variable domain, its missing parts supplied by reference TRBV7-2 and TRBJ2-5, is GAGVSQSPSNKVTEKGKDVELRCDPISGHTALYWYRQSLGQGLEFLIYFQGNSAPDKSGLPSDRFSAERTGGSVSTLTIQRTQQEDSAVYLCASSSLAGGFVETQYFGPGTRLLVL.

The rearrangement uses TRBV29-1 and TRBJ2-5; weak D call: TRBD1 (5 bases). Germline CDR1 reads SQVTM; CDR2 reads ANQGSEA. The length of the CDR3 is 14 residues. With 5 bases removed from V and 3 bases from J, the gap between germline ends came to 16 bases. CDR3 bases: TGCAGCGTTCGGCCGAGACAGCCTAAAGAGACCCAGTACTTC. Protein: CSVRPRQPKETQYF.